The present entry profiles one T cell receptor beta chain with its context. Its specificity is not known. This sample is part of a study of Graves' ophthalmopathy and Graves' hyperthyroidism. General study findings and limits: Ophthalmopathy and stable hyperthyroidism were discriminated by a 13-signature model, with approximately 88% sensitivity and approximately 77% specificity. Most expanded clonotypes in thyroid above 0.001 frequency also showed up in blood.

The study amplified TCR beta CDR3 regions using RNA transcripts. HTBI primers were employed in first-round RT-PCR, then a second-round multiplex PCR followed. One entry per CDR3 protein, called by TCRdb with MiXCR from the multiplex PCR reads. Here the sample spans some 1.1 million distinct CDR3 sequences, about two fifths being singletons. The CDR3 is 15 residues long. Per germline, CDR1 SNHLY and CDR2 FYNNEI. V shed 3 bases and J shed 4 bases, with 15 bases lying between them. Reliance was placed on clinical symptoms, serum thyroxine, TRAb, thyroid ultrasound and orbital computed tomography for diagnosis.

The chain uses TRBV2 and TRBJ2-5; perhaps TRBD1 as D (6 bases). This receptor was obtained from an adult man with Graves' hyperthyroidism. The source material was peripheral blood or thyroid tissue (not recorded which). CDR3 bases: TGTGCCAGCAGTGATTCCCGGACAGCCAGAGAGACCCAGTACTTC. Encoded protein: CASSDSRTARETQYF.